What follows are 30 T cell receptor beta chains derived from one specimen sequenced in a study of OX40 agonist ivuxolimab in advanced cancers. Library preparation used the immunoSEQ multiplex PCR assay. As stored in TCRdb, this immuneACCESS dataset retains in-frame rearrangements with V and J assigned. A fraction of the clones does not appear; measured against another copy, unresolved V genes explain less than half of the discrepancy, and the remainder lacks a known reason. The sample yields around 100,000 clones; around 87% were counted once. The ten largest account for around 0.16% of the sample. Sample: CD4+ or CD8+ T cells sorted from blood, taken in a trial of the OX40 agonist ivuxolimab. The receptor set was obtained from an adult with an advanced solid tumor such as melanoma, head and neck, liver or kidney cancer.

This rearrangement joins TRBV10-2 to TRBJ1-5; D is perhaps TRBD1 (6 bases). Trimming took 3 bases from V and 4 from J, leaving 19 bases between them. Germline V gene sequence: CDR1 WSHSY, CDR2 SAAADI. The CDR3 consists of 17 residues. CDR3 sequence reads: CASSDTVQGSRNQPQHF. The CDR3 nucleotides are TGCGCCAGCAGTGATACCGTACAGGGTTCGAGGAATCAGCCCCAGCATTTT.

This sequence joins TRBV10-2 and TRBJ1-4, with 9 nucleotides matching TRBD1. With 6 bases clipped from V and 8 bases from J, the junction kept 10 bases outside the gene matches. The CDR3 loop spans 15 amino acids. Germline CDR1 is WSHSY and CDR2 is SAAADI. CDR3 DNA: TGCGCCAGCAGCCCATTGGGACAGGGAATGGAAAAACTGTTTTTT. Translating it yields CASSPLGQGMEKLFF.

This clone was seen just once. The chain combines TRBV7-6 with TRBJ2-5; D might be TRBD1 (6 bases). The CDR3 covers 14 residues. Trimming pared 1 base from V and 1 base from J, leaving 7 bases between. In germline, CDR1 is SGHVS, CDR2 FNYEAQ. CDR3 DNA sequence: TGTGCCAGCAGCTTAGGGACAGCCCAAGAGACCCAGTACTTC. Its protein product is CASSLGTAQETQYF.

This clone was picked up one time. V gene TRBV2 combines with J gene TRBJ2-3; maybe TRBD2 (7 bases). With 8 bases removed from V and 5 bases from J, the gap between germline ends came to 17 bases. The CDR3 is 14 amino acids. CDR1 is SNHLY, CDR2 FYNNEI, per germline. As DNA, the CDR3 is TGTGCCAGCGTGGGAGGGGGACGAAGAGATACGCAGTATTTT. Translating gives CASVGGGRRDTQYF.

J is TRBJ2-1 and V is TRBV6-5, with TRBD1 identical over 9 bases. The CDR3 sequence is 16 residues long. After removal of 4 bases from V and 7 bases from J, the junction contained 11 bases not matched to a gene. Germline CDR1 and CDR2: MNHEY and SVGAGI. The CDR3 spells CASSSRGDRVLNEQFF. The CDR3 region has the DNA TGTGCCAGCAGTTCACGGGGGGACAGGGTATTGAATGAGCAGTTCTTC.

The J gene is TRBJ2-7, the V gene TRBV14; no reliable D call. The CDR3 covers 16 residues. The germline V gene encodes CDR1 SGHDN and CDR2 FVKESK. V was trimmed by 2 bases and J by 7 bases, leaving 21 bases between them. DNA of the CDR3: TGTGCCAGCAGCCAAATTACGGGCCGGCATCCTAGGGAGCAGTACTTC. Amino acids: CASSQITGRHPREQYF.

The rearrangement joins TRBV6-5 to TRBJ2-1, with 8 bases identical to TRBD1. Germline CDR1 is MNHEY and CDR2 is SVGAGI. V shed 7 bases, J shed 9 bases, and the junction held 8 bases outside the gene matches. The CDR3 has 13 amino acids. CDR3 sequence reads: CASMNSGQGEQFF. The CDR3 coding sequence is TGTGCCAGCATGAATAGCGGACAGGGTGAGCAGTTCTTC.

The chain employs TRBV5-1 and TRBJ2-1, with a tentative D call TRBD1 (5 bases). The CDR3 has 16 amino acids. Per the germline V gene, CDR1 is SGHRS and CDR2 is YFSETQ. Deletions cut 4 bases from V and 9 bases from J, with 23 bases between. The CDR3 DNA reads TGCGCCAGCAGCCCCTTAGGGGCTAGTAGGATTCCTGAGCAGTTCTTC. Its translation: CASSPLGASRIPEQFF.

This chain connects TRBV5-1 to TRBJ1-5; D call uncertain. The CDR3 runs 13 residues. The V end was cut by 7 bases, the J end by 4 bases, with 12 bases between. CDR1 and CDR2 from the germline V gene are SGHRS and YFSETQ. Written as DNA, the CDR3 is TGCGCCAGCTCCATCGAGGGAAATCAGCCCCAGCATTTT. Its translation: CASSIEGNQPQHF.

The gene calls are TRBV7-6 and TRBJ2-7; D perhaps matches TRBD1 (5 bases). The CDR3 has 11 residues. CDR1 is SGHVS, CDR2 FNYEAQ, per germline. V was cut by 5 bases and J by 7 bases, with 9 bases left in between. The CDR3 is CASSLKGEQYF. CDR3 sequence (DNA): TGTGCCAGCAGCCTTAAGGGGGAGCAGTACTTC. Using reference TRBV7-6 and TRBJ2-7 for the parts outside the CDR3, the full variable domain is GAGVSQSPRYKVTKRGQDVALRCDPISGHVSLYWYRQALGQGPEFLTYFNYEAQQDKSGLPNDRFSAERPEGSISTLTIQRTEQRDSAMYRCASSLKGEQYFGPGTRLTVT.

V is TRBV11-1 and J is TRBJ1-2; D is unresolved. The CDR3 consists of 13 residues. V was trimmed by 4 bases and J by 6 bases, leaving 12 bases between them. CDR1 and CDR2 from the germline V gene are SGHAT and FQDESV (reference sequence). The CDR3 DNA is TGTGCCAGCAGCTATCGCCAAACAGATGGCTACACCTTC. Protein: CASSYRQTDGYTF. Filled out from reference TRBV11-1 and TRBJ1-2, the complete variable domain reads EAEVAQSPRYKITEKSQAVAFWCDPISGHATLYWYRQILGQGPELLVQFQDESVVDDSQLPKDRFSAERLKGVDSTLKIQPAELGDSAMYLCASSYRQTDGYTFGSGTRLTVV.

The rearrangement links TRBV2 to TRBJ1-6; D is ambiguous. CDR1 is SNHLY, CDR2 FYNNEI, per germline. The germline V and J ends were trimmed by 0 bases and 6 bases, with 9 bases remaining between them. CDR3 length: 15 residues. The CDR3 nucleotides are TGTGCCAGCAGTGAAGCGCCGGCTTTTAATTCACCCCTCCACTTT. Translation: CASSEAPAFNSPLHF.

The chain combines TRBV11-3 with TRBJ2-1; weak D call: TRBD1 (7 bases). The germline gives CDR1 SGHNT, CDR2 YENEEA. The V and J ends lost 3 bases and 7 bases respectively, with 22 bases between them. The CDR3 is 17 residues long. CDR3 sequence: CASSLRQGGITVNEQFF. Here the CDR3 DNA reads TGTGCCAGCAGCTTGCGGCAGGGGGGCATAACAGTGAATGAGCAGTTCTTC.

The chain uses TRBV19 and TRBJ2-1; 8 bases align to TRBD1. The CDR3 is 17 amino acids. CDR1 and CDR2 (germline): LNHDA, SQIVND (reference sequence). The V segment lost 10 bases and the J segment 1 base; nucleotides outside the gene matches: 15. The CDR3 bases are TGTGCCACCCATATGGGCCTGGGGACAGGATCCTACAATGAGCAGTTCTTC. Translating gives CATHMGLGTGSYNEQFF.

This clone was recorded only once. The CDR3 reads CASSLEGRQPDEKLFF. Written as DNA, the CDR3 is TGCGCCAGCAGCTTGGAGGGCAGACAACCGGATGAAAAACTGTTTTTT. The J gene is TRBJ1-4, the V gene TRBV5-1; D gene unclear. V lost 0 bases and J 6 bases, leaving 15 bases between the germline ends. The CDR3 runs to 16 residues. In germline, CDR1 is SGHRS, CDR2 YFSETQ.

This clone was seen once. This CDR3 is CAWSGEINSPLHF. As DNA, the CDR3 is TGTGCCTGGAGCGGCGAGATAAATTCACCCCTCCACTTT. The rearrangement uses TRBV30 and TRBJ1-6; the D is unclear. CDR3 length: 13 amino acids. Germline loops: CDR1 GTSNPN, CDR2 SVGIG (reference sequence). The V end lost 3 bases, the J end lost 7 bases, and 10 bases lay between the germline ends.

The rearrangement links TRBV29-1 to TRBJ2-1; 10 bases fit TRBD2. The CDR3 is made up of 14 amino acids. CDR1 is SQVTM and CDR2 is ANQGSEA in the germline V gene. V gave up 6 bases and J gave up 8 bases; unmatched junction bases: 10. The CDR3 nucleotides are TGCAGCGTGTCAATTGGACTAGCGGAATATGAGCAGTTCTTC. Translated, it gives CSVSIGLAEYEQFF.

The rearrangement uses TRBV28 and TRBJ1-2; tentative D call: TRBD1 (5 bases). Trimming took off 7 bases at V and 4 bases at J, with 19 bases between the two ends. In germline, CDR1 is MDHEN, CDR2 SYDVKM. The CDR3 totals 15 residues. CDR3 DNA sequence: TGTGCCAGCAACACCCAAGGGGAAGCCTTCTATGGCTACACCTTC. Amino acid sequence: CASNTQGEAFYGYTF.

V is TRBV7-3 and J is TRBJ1-1, with 10 bases that match TRBD1. CDR1 is SGHTA, CDR2 FQGTGA, per germline. Trimming took 5 bases from V and 7 from J; bases not matched to a gene: 7. The CDR3 has 14 amino acids. Here the CDR3 reads CASSLTGQGSEAFF. CDR3 bases: TGTGCCAGCAGCCTTACGGGACAGGGGAGTGAAGCTTTCTTT.

The gene calls are TRBV30 and TRBJ2-5; D may be TRBD2 (5 bases). V was pared by 0 bases and J by 11 bases, with 10 bases between. This CDR3 is 11 amino acids long. Germline V lookup: CDR1 GTSNPN, CDR2 SVGIG (reference sequence). CDR3 sequence reads: CAWSVVDSQYF. Written as DNA, the CDR3 is TGTGCCTGGAGTGTAGTGGACTCTCAGTACTTC.

This clone was recorded only once. This chain joins TRBV30 and TRBJ1-1, with 9 bases matching TRBD1. Germline CDR1 and CDR2: GTSNPN and SVGIG (reference sequence). The J segment lost 0 bases and the V segment lost 2 bases, leaving 4 bases of the junction unmatched. The CDR3 spans 15 residues. CDR3 amino acids: CAWSTDRGMNTEAFF. In DNA, the CDR3 is TGTGCCTGGAGTACGGACAGGGGAATGAACACTGAAGCTTTCTTT.

The V gene is TRBV7-2, the J gene TRBJ2-5; TRBD2 matches 9 bases. J lost 5 bases, V lost 3 bases, and 7 bases had no gene match. CDR1 and CDR2 (germline): SGHTA, FQGNSA. The CDR3 has 15 residues. The CDR3 DNA is TGTGCCAGCAGCTTCCTAGCGGGATATTACGAGACCCAGTACTTC. Its protein is CASSFLAGYYETQYF.

The V and J genes are TRBV19 and TRBJ2-3; 7 positions match TRBD2. The CDR3 sequence is 15 residues long. Per the germline V gene, CDR1 is LNHDA and CDR2 is SQIVND (reference sequence). V gave up 9 bases and J gave up 0 bases; unmatched junction bases: 9. CDR3 in DNA: TGTGCCAGCCGCAAGCGGGAACTAAGCACAGATACGCAGTATTTT. Protein product: CASRKRELSTDTQYF.

The rearrangement joins TRBV5-1 to TRBJ1-4, with D maybe TRBD1 (5 bases). With 4 bases removed from V and 3 bases from J, the gap between germline ends came to 13 bases. In germline, CDR1 is SGHRS, CDR2 YFSETQ. The CDR3 runs 15 residues. For the CDR3, the DNA is TGCGCCAGCAGCCAATCCGGGACCTCTAATGAAAAACTGTTTTTT. This sequence encodes CASSQSGTSNEKLFF.

This chain uses TRBV27 with TRBJ2-5, with 10 bases aligning to TRBD2. From germline, CDR1 is MNHEY and CDR2 SMNVEV (reference sequence). CDR3 size: 17 residues. The V segment lost 3 bases and the J segment 0 bases; nucleotides outside the gene matches: 7. The CDR3 loop reads CASSFVRTSGYQETQYF. CDR3 DNA: TGTGCCAGCAGTTTTGTAAGGACTAGCGGATACCAAGAGACCCAGTACTTC.

Only a few counts were recorded for this clone. The V and J genes are TRBV5-1 and TRBJ2-5; D might be TRBD2 (7 bases). The V gene's germline CDR1 is SGHRS and CDR2 YFSETQ. CDR3 length: 16 amino acids. Trimming removed 0 bases at V and 5 bases at J, with 17 bases between. CDR3 in amino acids: CASSLGGAGAEETQYF. The CDR3 DNA sequence: TGCGCCAGCAGCTTGGGAGGGGCGGGGGCCGAGGAGACCCAGTACTTC. The full variable domain, its missing parts supplied by reference TRBV5-1 and TRBJ2-5, is KAGVTQTPRYLIKTRGQQVTLSCSPISGHRSVSWYQQTPGQGLQFLFEYFSETQRNKGNFPGRFSGRQFSNSRSEMNVSTLELGDSALYLCASSLGGAGAEETQYFGPGTRLLVL.

The rearrangement joins TRBV7-2 to TRBJ2-7; D ambiguous. The CDR3 extends over 15 amino acids. The germline CDR1 and CDR2 sequences are SGHTA and FQGNSA. The V end was cut by 2 bases, the J end by 1 base, with 12 bases between. The CDR3: CASSLRFGFSYEQYF. The CDR3 DNA reads TGTGCCAGCAGCTTACGTTTCGGCTTTTCCTACGAGCAGTACTTC.

This CDR3 is CASSFGELGPQHF. The CDR3 DNA sequence: TGTGCCAGCAGTTTCGGGGAGTTAGGGCCCCAGCATTTT. The gene calls are TRBV6-1 and TRBJ1-5; no clear D gene. The V end was cut by 5 bases, the J end by 9 bases, with 14 bases between. The CDR3 is 13 residues long. The germline V gene has CDR1 MNHNS and CDR2 SASEGT.

The chain couples TRBV27 to TRBJ2-1; the match to TRBD2 covers 10 bases. This CDR3 is 17 amino acids long. V lost 2 bases, J lost 2 bases, and 6 bases stayed unmatched. The germline V gene has CDR1 MNHEY and CDR2 SMNVEV (reference sequence). The CDR3 loop is CASSLGLAAATYNEQFF. In DNA, the CDR3 is TGTGCCAGCAGTTTAGGACTAGCGGCCGCTACCTACAATGAGCAGTTCTTC.

This clone appeared once. This CDR3 is CASSLVGGGYTF. The CDR3 nucleotides read TGCGCCAGCAGCCTCGTTGGGGGTGGCTACACCTTC. The rearrangement links TRBV5-1 to TRBJ1-2; D may be TRBD1 (5 bases). Trimming removed 4 bases from V and 7 bases from J, with 11 bases in between. Looked up from germline, CDR1 is SGHRS and CDR2 is YFSETQ. The CDR3 extends over 12 amino acids.